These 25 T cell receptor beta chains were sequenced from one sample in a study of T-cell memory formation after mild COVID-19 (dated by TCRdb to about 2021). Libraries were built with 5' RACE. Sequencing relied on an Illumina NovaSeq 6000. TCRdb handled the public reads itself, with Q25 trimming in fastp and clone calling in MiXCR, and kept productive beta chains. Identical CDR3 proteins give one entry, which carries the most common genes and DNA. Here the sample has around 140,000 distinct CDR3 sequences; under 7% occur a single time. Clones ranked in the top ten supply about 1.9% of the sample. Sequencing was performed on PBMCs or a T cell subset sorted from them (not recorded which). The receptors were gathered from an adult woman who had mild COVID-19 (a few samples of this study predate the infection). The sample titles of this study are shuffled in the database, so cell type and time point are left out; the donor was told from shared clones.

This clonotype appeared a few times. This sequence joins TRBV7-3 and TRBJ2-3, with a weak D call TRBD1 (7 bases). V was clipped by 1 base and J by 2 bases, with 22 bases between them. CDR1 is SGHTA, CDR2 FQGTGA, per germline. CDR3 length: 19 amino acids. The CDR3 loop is CASSLMSQGGRETTDTQYF. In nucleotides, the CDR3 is TGTGCCAGCAGCTTAATGAGTCAGGGGGGCCGGGAGACCACAGATACGCAGTATTTT.

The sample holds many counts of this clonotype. CDR3 sequence: CAFAFAGEGSYEQYF. The CDR3 coding sequence is TGTGCGTTTGCCTTTGCGGGGGAAGGCTCCTACGAGCAGTACTTC. J is TRBJ2-7 and V is TRBV7-9; 7 bases map to TRBD2. CDR3 length: 15 residues. Germline V gene data show CDR1 as SEHNR and CDR2 as FQNEAQ (reference sequence).

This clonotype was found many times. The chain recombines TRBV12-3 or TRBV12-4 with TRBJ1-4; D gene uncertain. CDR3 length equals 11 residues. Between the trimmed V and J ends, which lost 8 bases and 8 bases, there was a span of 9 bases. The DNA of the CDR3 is TGTGCCAGCTCCCTACGCGAAAAACTGTTTTTT. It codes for CASSLREKLFF.

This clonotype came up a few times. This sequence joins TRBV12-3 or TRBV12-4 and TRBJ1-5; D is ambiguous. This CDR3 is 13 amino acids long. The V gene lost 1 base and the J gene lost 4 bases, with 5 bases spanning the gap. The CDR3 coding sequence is TGTGCCAGCAGTTTAGACGCTAATCAGCCCCAGCATTTT. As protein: CASSLDANQPQHF.

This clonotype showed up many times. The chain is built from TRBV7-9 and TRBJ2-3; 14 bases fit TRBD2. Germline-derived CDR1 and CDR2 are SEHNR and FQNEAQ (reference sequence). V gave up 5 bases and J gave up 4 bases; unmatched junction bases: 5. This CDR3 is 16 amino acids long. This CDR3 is CASSPGLAGAADTQYF. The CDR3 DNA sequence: TGTGCCAGCAGCCCGGGACTAGCGGGAGCCGCAGATACGCAGTATTTT.

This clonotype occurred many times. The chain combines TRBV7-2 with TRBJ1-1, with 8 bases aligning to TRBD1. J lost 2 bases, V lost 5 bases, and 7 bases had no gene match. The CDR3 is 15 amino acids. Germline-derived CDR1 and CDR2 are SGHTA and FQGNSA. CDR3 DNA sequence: TGTGCCAGCAGCAAGATGACAGGGGTTAACACTGAAGCTTTCTTT. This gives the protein CASSKMTGVNTEAFF.

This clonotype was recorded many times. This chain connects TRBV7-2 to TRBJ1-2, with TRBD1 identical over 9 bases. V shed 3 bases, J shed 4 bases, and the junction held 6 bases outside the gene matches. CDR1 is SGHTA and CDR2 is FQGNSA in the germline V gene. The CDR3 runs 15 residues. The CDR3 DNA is TGTGCCAGCAGCTTTACCTGGACAGGGGTCTATGGCTACACCTTC. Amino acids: CASSFTWTGVYGYTF.

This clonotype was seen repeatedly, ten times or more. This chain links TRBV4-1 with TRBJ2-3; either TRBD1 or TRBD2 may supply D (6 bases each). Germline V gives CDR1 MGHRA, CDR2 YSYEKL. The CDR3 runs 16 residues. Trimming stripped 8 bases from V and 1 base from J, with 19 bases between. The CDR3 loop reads CASGGGHREGTDTQYF. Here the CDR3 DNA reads TGCGCCAGCGGGGGAGGACACAGGGAGGGCACAGATACGCAGTATTTT.

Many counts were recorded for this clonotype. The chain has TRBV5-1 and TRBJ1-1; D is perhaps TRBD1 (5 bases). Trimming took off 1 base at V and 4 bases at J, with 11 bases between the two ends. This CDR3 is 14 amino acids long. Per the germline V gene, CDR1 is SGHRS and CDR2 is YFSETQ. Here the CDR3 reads CASSLWGLGTEAFF. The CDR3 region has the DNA TGCGCCAGCAGCTTGTGGGGCTTGGGCACTGAAGCTTTCTTT. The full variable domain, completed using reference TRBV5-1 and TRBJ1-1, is KAGVTQTPRYLIKTRGQQVTLSCSPISGHRSVSWYQQTPGQGLQFLFEYFSETQRNKGNFPGRFSGRQFSNSRSEMNVSTLELGDSALYLCASSLWGLGTEAFFGQGTRLTVV.

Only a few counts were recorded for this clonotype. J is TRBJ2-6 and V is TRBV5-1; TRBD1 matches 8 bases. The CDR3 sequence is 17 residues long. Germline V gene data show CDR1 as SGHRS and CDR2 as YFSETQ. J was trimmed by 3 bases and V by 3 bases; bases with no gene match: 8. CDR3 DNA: TGCGCCAGCAGCTCCCGGGACAGGATTTTTGGGGCCAACGTCCTGACTTTC. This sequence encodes CASSSRDRIFGANVLTF.

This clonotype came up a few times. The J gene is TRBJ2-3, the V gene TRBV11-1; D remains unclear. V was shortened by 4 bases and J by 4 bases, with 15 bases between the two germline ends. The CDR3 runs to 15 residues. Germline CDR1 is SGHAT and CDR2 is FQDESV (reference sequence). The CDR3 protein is CASSSSGSLADTQYF. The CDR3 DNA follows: TGTGCCAGCAGCTCCTCGGGTAGCCTCGCAGATACGCAGTATTTT.

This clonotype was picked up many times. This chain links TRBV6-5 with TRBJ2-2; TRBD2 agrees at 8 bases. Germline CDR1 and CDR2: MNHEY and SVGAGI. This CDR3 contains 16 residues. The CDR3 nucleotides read TGTGCTACCAAAAGGCGGGGGGAGATTAACACCGGGGAGCTGTTTTTT. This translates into CATKRRGEINTGELFF.

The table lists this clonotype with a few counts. The DNA for the CDR3 is TGTGCCAGCAGCGTAGAGCTAGCGGGAGTTGAGAATGAGCAGTTCTTC. Protein sequence: CASSVELAGVENEQFF. The V call is TRBV9, the J call TRBJ2-1, with 10 bases aligning to TRBD2. The CDR3 spans 16 residues. The germline V gene has CDR1 SGDLS and CDR2 YYNGEE. Losses at the gene ends were 0 bases for V and 7 bases for J; bases not matched to a gene: 7.

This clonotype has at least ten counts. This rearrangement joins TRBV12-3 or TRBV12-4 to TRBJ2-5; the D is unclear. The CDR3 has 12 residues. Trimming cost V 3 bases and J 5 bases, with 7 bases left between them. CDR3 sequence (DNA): TGTGCCAGCAGTTTGACATTTGAGACCCAGTACTTC. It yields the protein CASSLTFETQYF.

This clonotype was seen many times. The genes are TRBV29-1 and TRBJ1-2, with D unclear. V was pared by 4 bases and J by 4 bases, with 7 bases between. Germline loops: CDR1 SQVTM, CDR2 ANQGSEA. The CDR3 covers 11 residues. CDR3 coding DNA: TGCAGCGTTGGGGAGGGCTATGGCTACACCTTC. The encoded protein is CSVGEGYGYTF.

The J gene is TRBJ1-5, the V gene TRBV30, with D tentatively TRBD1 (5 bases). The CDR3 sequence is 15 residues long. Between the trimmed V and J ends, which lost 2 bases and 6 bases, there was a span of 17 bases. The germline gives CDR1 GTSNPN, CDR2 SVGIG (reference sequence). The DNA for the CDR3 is TGTGCCTGGAGTCGGGGACTGCCTTCGGTTCAGCCCCAGCATTTT. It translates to CAWSRGLPSVQPQHF.

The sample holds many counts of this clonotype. Here the CDR3 reads CASSPRLTRAESTDTQYF. DNA for the CDR3: TGTGCCAGCAGCCCCCGTTTGACGAGAGCGGAGTCCACAGATACGCAGTATTTT. The chain combines TRBV7-9 with TRBJ2-3; the D gene is possibly TRBD2 (5 bases). Germline V gene sequence: CDR1 SEHNR, CDR2 FQNEAQ (reference sequence). V was clipped by 5 bases and J by 2 bases, with 23 bases between them. The length of the CDR3 is 18 residues.

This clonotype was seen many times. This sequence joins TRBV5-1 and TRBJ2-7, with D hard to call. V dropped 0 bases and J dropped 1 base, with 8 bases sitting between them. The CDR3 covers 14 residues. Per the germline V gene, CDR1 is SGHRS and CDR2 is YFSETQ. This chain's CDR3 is CASSLEGISYEQYF. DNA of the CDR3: TGCGCCAGCAGCTTGGAAGGAATTTCCTACGAGCAGTACTTC.

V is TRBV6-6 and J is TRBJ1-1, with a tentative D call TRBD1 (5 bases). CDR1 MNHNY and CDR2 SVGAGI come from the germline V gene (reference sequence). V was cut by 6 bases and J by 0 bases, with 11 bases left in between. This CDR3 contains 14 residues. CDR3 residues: CASRYGTVNTEAFF. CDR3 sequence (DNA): TGTGCCAGCAGGTACGGGACGGTGAACACTGAAGCTTTCTTT.

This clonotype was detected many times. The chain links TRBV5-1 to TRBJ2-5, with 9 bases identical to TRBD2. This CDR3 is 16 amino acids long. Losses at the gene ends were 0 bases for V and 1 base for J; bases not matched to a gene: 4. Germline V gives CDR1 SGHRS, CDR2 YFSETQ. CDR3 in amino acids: CASSLGLAGFQETQYF. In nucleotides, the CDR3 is TGCGCCAGCAGCTTGGGGCTAGCGGGATTCCAAGAGACCCAGTACTTC.

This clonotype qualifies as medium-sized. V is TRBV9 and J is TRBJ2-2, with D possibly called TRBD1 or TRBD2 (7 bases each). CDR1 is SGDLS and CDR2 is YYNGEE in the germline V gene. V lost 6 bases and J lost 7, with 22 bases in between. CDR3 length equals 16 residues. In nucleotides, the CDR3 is TGTGCCAGCACCCCTGTTCAGGGGGGGCTGGTCGGGGAGCTGTTTTTT. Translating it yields CASTPVQGGLVGELFF.

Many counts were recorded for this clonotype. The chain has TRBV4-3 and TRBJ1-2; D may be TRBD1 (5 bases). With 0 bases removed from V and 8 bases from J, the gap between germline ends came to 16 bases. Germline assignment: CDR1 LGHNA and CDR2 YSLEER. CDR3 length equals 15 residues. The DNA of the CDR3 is TGCGCCAGCAGCCAAGATCTAGTACCCCGGGGCGGCTACACCTTC. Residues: CASSQDLVPRGGYTF.

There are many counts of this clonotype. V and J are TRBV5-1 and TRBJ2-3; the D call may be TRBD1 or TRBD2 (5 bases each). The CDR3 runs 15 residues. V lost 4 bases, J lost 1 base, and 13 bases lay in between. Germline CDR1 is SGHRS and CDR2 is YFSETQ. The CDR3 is CASSIRDGGTDTQYF. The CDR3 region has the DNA TGCGCCAGCAGCATACGGGACGGGGGCACAGATACGCAGTATTTT.

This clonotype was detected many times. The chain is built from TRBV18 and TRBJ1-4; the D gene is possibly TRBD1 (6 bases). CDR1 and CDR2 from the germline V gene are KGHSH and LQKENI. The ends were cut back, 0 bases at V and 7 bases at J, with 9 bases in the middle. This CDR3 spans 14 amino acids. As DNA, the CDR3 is TGTGCCAGCTCACCACCGGGGGCGGGTGAAAAACTGTTTTTT. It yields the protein CASSPPGAGEKLFF. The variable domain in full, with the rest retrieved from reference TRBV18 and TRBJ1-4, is NAGVMQNPRHLVRRRGQEARLRCSPMKGHSHVYWYRQLPEEGLKFMVYLQKENIIDESGMPKERFSAEFPKEGPSILRIQQVVRGDSAAYFCASSPPGAGEKLFFGSGTQLSVL.

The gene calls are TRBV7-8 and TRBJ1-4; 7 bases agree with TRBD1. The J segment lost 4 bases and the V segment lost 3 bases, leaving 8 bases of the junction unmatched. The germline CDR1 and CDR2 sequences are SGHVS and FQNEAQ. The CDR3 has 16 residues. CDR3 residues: CASSFRGDSYNEKLFF. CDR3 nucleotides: TGTGCCAGCAGCTTTCGGGGGGACAGCTATAATGAAAAACTGTTTTTT.